The clone carrying this T cell receptor (beta chain) has more than one count but fewer than ten. What it binds is unknown. This sample was included in a study of metastatic and nonmetastatic thyroid tumors. About the research overall: Comparison of repertoires was carried out across blood and tumor or nodule tissue from malignant and benign thyroid patients.

V gave up 7 bases and J gave up 2 bases, with 12 bases separating them. CDR1 and CDR2 (germline): MNHEY, SVGEGT. The CDR3 consists of 14 residues. TCRdb re-called the PCR reads through MiXCR. The sample holds 15,000 to 20,000 clones, under 25% seen once. Before thyroid surgery, none of the patients had received any treatment. Regarding the study as a whole: Across blood and tumor, TCR beta diversity in malignant thyroid tumors was reportedly significantly higher than in benign nodules.

The clonotype comes from a female donor with papillary thyroid cancer or a benign thyroid nodule (not recorded which). Some clones in this sample may be carry-over from other donors' samples. Source material: tumor tissue. This sequence joins TRBV6-2 or TRBV6-3 and TRBJ1-5, with D perhaps TRBD1 (5 bases). The CDR3 loop reads CASKTGGRNQPQHF. CDR3 nucleotides: TGTGCCAGCAAAACCGGGGGACGCAATCAGCCCCAGCATTTT.